Listed here are 20 T cell receptor beta chains from one sample, sequenced in a study of blood T cell repertoires in COVID-19 (dated by TCRdb to 2018 to 2020). The library was obtained by the immunoSEQ multiplex PCR assay. Sourced from immuneACCESS, this table was stored by TCRdb with only in-frame sequences that have V and J called. A share of the clones is absent; for the studies checked, an unresolved V gene accounts for under half, and the remainder has no known explanation. The sample table lists 100,000 to 150,000 clones, about 87% of them with a count of one. Around a tenth of the sample is held by the ten biggest clonotypes. Sample: peripheral blood. These receptors originate from a man aged 50 to 59 with acute or convalescent COVID-19.

DNA for the CDR3: TGTGCCAGCAGTGTAGGACAGGGGGCCTATCAGCCCCAGCATTTT. It specifies CASSVGQGAYQPQHF. The genes are TRBV2 and TRBJ1-5; 11 bases align to TRBD1. The CDR3 sequence is 15 residues long. The V and J ends lost 4 bases and 5 bases, in that order; junction bases with no gene match: 4. The germline V gene has CDR1 SNHLY and CDR2 FYNNEI.

The chain is built from TRBV7-3 and TRBJ1-1, with a weak D call TRBD1 (5 bases). CDR1 is SGHTA, CDR2 FQGTGA, per germline. V shed 2 bases and J shed 4 bases, with 8 bases lying between them. The CDR3 contains 13 residues. CDR3 protein: CASSLFQGTEAFF. CDR3 in DNA: TGTGCCAGCAGCTTATTCCAGGGCACTGAAGCTTTCTTT.

The chain carries TRBV5-1 and TRBJ1-2; 8 nucleotides align to TRBD1. Trimming removed 4 bases from V and 8 bases from J; junction bases left unmatched: 7. The CDR3 has 13 amino acids. From germline, CDR1 is SGHRS and CDR2 YFSETQ. CDR3 DNA sequence: TGCGCCAGCAGCCCAGGACAGGGAGGCGGCTACACCTTC. This sequence encodes CASSPGQGGGYTF.

The chain joins TRBV29-1 to TRBJ1-1; D not resolved. The CDR3 totals 14 residues. Deletions cut 4 bases from V and 1 base from J, with 13 bases between. Germline CDR1 reads SQVTM; CDR2 reads ANQGSEA. The CDR3 DNA follows: TGCAGCGTTGCTGACGGAGATAGGAACACTGAAGCTTTCTTT. It translates to CSVADGDRNTEAFF.

This clone was seen only once. The J gene is TRBJ1-2, the V gene TRBV12-5; 8 nucleotides agree with TRBD1. Germline V gene lookup returns CDR1 LGHNT and CDR2 FRNRAP. The CDR3 totals 17 residues. With V trimmed by 4 bases and J by 1 base, 11 bases remained unmatched. CDR3 protein: CASGWIRTGNDNYGYTF. In DNA form, the CDR3 reads TGTGCTAGTGGTTGGATTAGGACAGGGAATGATAACTATGGCTACACCTTC.

The chain recombines TRBV7-8 with TRBJ1-2; 7 nucleotides match TRBD1. The CDR3 runs 13 residues. CDR1 and CDR2 from the germline V gene are SGHVS and FQNEAQ. Trimming took 5 bases from V and 4 from J; bases not matched to a gene: 4. The CDR3 DNA reads TGTGCCAGCAGCCCACAGGGGTTCTATGGCTACACCTTC. Residues: CASSPQGFYGYTF.

This clone was detected a few times. This sequence joins TRBV19 and TRBJ2-2, with 12 positions matching TRBD1. The CDR3 covers 15 residues. The trim removed 5 bases at V and 6 bases at J, leaving 4 bases unmatched. Germline V gene lookup returns CDR1 LNHDA and CDR2 SQIVND (reference sequence). The CDR3 region has the DNA TGTGCCAGTAGTTTGGGACAGGGGGCCCCCGGGGAGCTGTTTTTT. Amino acids: CASSLGQGAPGELFF.

Comment on this clone: The sample holds other DNA sequences that translate to the same CDR3. The chain recombines TRBV18 with TRBJ1-1; D is uncertain. V lost 2 bases to trimming and J lost 2 bases, with 6 bases between them. The CDR3 loop spans 13 amino acids. Germline values: CDR1 KGHSH, CDR2 LQKENI. The CDR3: CASSPGRNTEAFF. CDR3 nucleotide sequence: TGTGCCAGCTCACCAGGGAGAAACACTGAAGCTTTCTTT. The whole variable domain, filled in from reference TRBV18 and TRBJ1-1, reads NAGVMQNPRHLVRRRGQEARLRCSPMKGHSHVYWYRQLPEEGLKFMVYLQKENIIDESGMPKERFSAEFPKEGPSILRIQQVVRGDSAAYFCASSPGRNTEAFFGQGTRLTVV.

V usage is TRBV7-9 and J usage is TRBJ1-5; TRBD1 might be the D (5 bases). The CDR3 is 14 amino acids. V dropped 7 bases and J dropped 2 bases, with 12 bases sitting between them. From germline, CDR1 is SEHNR and CDR2 FQNEAQ (reference sequence). The CDR3 reads CASNQGSGNQPQHF. CDR3 nucleotides: TGTGCCAGCAACCAGGGATCCGGCAATCAGCCCCAGCATTTT.

The chain has TRBV3-1 (or the pseudogene TRBV3-2) and TRBJ2-1; D unresolved. CDR1 and CDR2 from the germline V gene are LGHDT and YNNKEL (reference sequence). The CDR3 contains 13 residues. Trimming cost V 5 bases and J 10 bases, with 15 bases left between them. As DNA, the CDR3 is TGTGCCAGCAGCTTTCCCCATGTAGAGGAGCAGTTCTTC. It encodes CASSFPHVEEQFF.

The V call is TRBV6-6, the J call TRBJ1-2, with 7 bases lining up with TRBD1. From germline, CDR1 is MNHNY and CDR2 SVGAGI (reference sequence). Trimming cost V 7 bases and J 6 bases; bases outside gene matches: 5. This CDR3 comprises 12 residues. The CDR3 loop is CASNRQGNGYTF. The CDR3, as DNA: TGTGCCAGCAACCGACAGGGAAATGGCTACACCTTC.

The chain recombines TRBV18 with TRBJ1-5; D gene uncertain. V was pared by 3 bases and J by 3 bases, with 9 bases between. CDR1 is KGHSH, CDR2 LQKENI, per germline. There are 14 residues in the CDR3. CDR3 region: CASSPSGSNQPQHF. The CDR3, as DNA: TGTGCCAGCTCACCGAGCGGGTCCAATCAGCCCCAGCATTTT. Filled out from reference TRBV18 and TRBJ1-5, the complete variable domain reads NAGVMQNPRHLVRRRGQEARLRCSPMKGHSHVYWYRQLPEEGLKFMVYLQKENIIDESGMPKERFSAEFPKEGPSILRIQQVVRGDSAAYFCASSPSGSNQPQHFGDGTRLSIL.

This clone was found once. J is TRBJ1-2 and V is TRBV7-9; D uncertain. Looked up from germline, CDR1 is SEHNR and CDR2 is FQNEAQ (reference sequence). This CDR3 is 13 amino acids long. V lost 2 bases to trimming and J lost 6 bases, with 10 bases between them. The DNA for the CDR3 is TGTGCCAGCAGCTTAAGTAACAGTAATGGCTACACCTTC. Protein: CASSLSNSNGYTF.

The V and J genes are TRBV7-8 and TRBJ2-1, with D hard to call. Trimming took off 2 bases at V and 5 bases at J, with 10 bases between the two ends. Germline CDR1 is SGHVS and CDR2 is FQNEAQ. The CDR3 runs 14 residues. CDR3 protein: CASSLFLGNNEQFF. In DNA form, the CDR3 reads TGTGCCAGCAGCTTATTTCTAGGTAACAATGAGCAGTTCTTC.

The chain recombines TRBV5-6 with TRBJ2-5; 11 bases are shared with TRBD2. CDR1 is SGHDT and CDR2 is YYEEEE in the germline V gene. The V segment lost 4 bases and the J segment 10 bases; nucleotides outside the gene matches: 6. The CDR3 consists of 13 residues. Here the CDR3 DNA reads TGTGCCAGCAGCCTAGCGGGGGGCATCGGCCAGTACTTC. As protein: CASSLAGGIGQYF.

This chain connects TRBV29-1 to TRBJ1-1; tentative D call: TRBD1 (5 bases). The germline V gene encodes CDR1 SQVTM and CDR2 ANQGSEA. The CDR3 length is 13 residues. V was pared by 1 base and J by 5 bases, with 11 bases between. CDR3 loop: CSVEARGGTEAFF. The CDR3 nucleotides read TGCAGCGTTGAAGCCCGGGGGGGGACTGAAGCTTTCTTT.

This rearrangement joins TRBV29-1 to TRBJ2-2; D gene uncertain. V lost 6 bases and J lost 7, with 12 bases in between. The CDR3 has 12 amino acids. Germline V CDR1 and CDR2: SQVTM, ANQGSEA. CDR3 sequence: CSVSLVSGELFF. CDR3 in DNA: TGCAGCGTGTCCTTAGTAAGCGGGGAGCTGTTTTTT.

The chain employs TRBV19 and TRBJ1-2; D perhaps matches TRBD1 (6 bases). The CDR3 runs to 15 residues. Germline lookup yields CDR1 LNHDA and CDR2 SQIVND (reference sequence). Trimming took off 3 bases at V and 4 bases at J, with 15 bases between the two ends. CDR3 loop: CASSIFPGVLYGYTF. In nucleotides, the CDR3 is TGTGCCAGTAGTATTTTTCCAGGGGTTCTCTATGGCTACACCTTC.

CDR3 coding DNA: TGTGCCAGCAGCCCCGAATGGGGGGTAACTGAAGCTTTCTTT. It is translated as CASSPEWGVTEAFF. V usage is TRBV5-8 and J usage is TRBJ1-1; D is perhaps TRBD1 (5 bases). Germline loops: CDR1 SGHTS, CDR2 YDEGEE. V lost 4 bases and J lost 5, with 15 bases in between. The CDR3 contains 14 residues.

The CDR3: CASSSFSAGVWADTQYF. The CDR3, as DNA: TGTGCCAGCAGCTCCTTCTCAGCGGGAGTATGGGCAGATACGCAGTATTTT. This sequence joins TRBV13 and TRBJ2-3, with 8 bases that match TRBD2. Germline-derived CDR1 and CDR2 are PRHDT and FYEKMQ (reference sequence). The V segment lost 4 bases and the J segment 4 bases; nucleotides outside the gene matches: 13. The CDR3 loop spans 17 amino acids.